A single sample is the source of the 9 T cell receptor beta chains below, sequenced in a study of T-cell reconstitution after alpha-beta-depleted transplantation in children. Molecular barcoding with unique molecular identifiers was used for the TCRbeta library. TCRdb re-derived calls from the PCR reads in MiXCR, one entry per CDR3 protein. This sample has 350,000 to 400,000 distinct CDR3 sequences, with about an eighth found just once. Sample: PBMCs, taken from the stem cell graft. These receptors were collected from a human donor who donated a stem cell graft to a child with Fanconi anemia.

This clonotype was counted ten times or more. The chain links TRBV12-3 or TRBV12-4 to TRBJ2-4; D not resolved. Deletions cut 1 base from V and 1 base from J, with 5 bases between. The CDR3 sequence is 14 residues long. CDR3 sequence reads: CASSLVGAKNIQYF. CDR3 bases: TGTGCCAGCAGTTTAGTAGGGGCCAAAAACATTCAGTACTTC.

This clonotype turned up a few times. The chain recombines TRBV12-3 or TRBV12-4 with TRBJ2-1, with 10 bases that match TRBD1. After removal of 5 bases from V and 10 bases from J, the junction contained 5 bases not matched to a gene. CDR3 length: 13 amino acids. CDR3 sequence reads: CASSPGTGVEQFF. The CDR3 DNA follows: TGTGCCAGCAGTCCCGGGACAGGGGTAGAGCAGTTCTTC.

The sample holds a few counts of this clonotype. The chain links TRBV27 to TRBJ2-7; D could derive from TRBD1 or TRBD2 (5 bases each). This CDR3 has 14 amino acids. V was clipped by 4 bases and J by 6 bases, with 16 bases between them. Germline loops: CDR1 MNHEY, CDR2 SMNVEV (reference sequence). The CDR3: CASSSGLAYGEQYF. CDR3 DNA sequence: TGTGCCAGCAGTTCGGGGCTAGCCTACGGCGAGCAGTACTTC.

This chain joins TRBV28 and TRBJ1-1; 7 positions match TRBD1. The CDR3 totals 18 residues. CDR1 MDHEN and CDR2 SYDVKM come from the germline V gene. V trimming: 4 bases; J trimming: 0 bases; junction bases outside the gene matches: 14. The DNA for the CDR3 is TGTGCCAGCAGTTCACCCCGCAGACAGGGAGCCCTGAACACTGAAGCTTTCTTT. Protein product: CASSSPRRQGALNTEAFF.

The sample holds a few counts of this clonotype. This chain uses TRBV20-1 with TRBJ2-3; 7 bases match TRBD1. CDR1 is DFQATT and CDR2 is SNEGSKA in the germline V gene (reference sequence). CDR3 length: 15 amino acids. Trimming took 0 bases from V and 2 from J; bases not matched to a gene: 5. Written as DNA, the CDR3 is TGCAGTGCTAGAGATCCACAGGGGTTCACAGATACGCAGTATTTT. This gives the protein CSARDPQGFTDTQYF.

This sequence joins TRBV7-8 and TRBJ2-5; maybe TRBD2 (6 bases). V lost 1 base to trimming and J lost 5 bases, with 11 bases between them. In germline, CDR1 is SGHVS, CDR2 FQNEAQ. The CDR3 length is 14 residues. CDR3: CASSLGGVGETQYF. As DNA, the CDR3 is TGTGCCAGCAGCTTAGGCGGGGTAGGGGAGACCCAGTACTTC.

This clonotype was recorded at least ten times. This sequence joins TRBV9 and TRBJ1-2; tentatively, D is TRBD1 (5 bases). This CDR3 has 15 amino acids. The germline V gene has CDR1 SGDLS and CDR2 YYNGEE. V lost 0 bases, J lost 7 bases, and 16 bases lay in between. CDR3: CASSVEAGNYRGYTF. In DNA form, the CDR3 reads TGTGCCAGCAGCGTAGAGGCAGGGAACTATCGTGGCTACACCTTC.

This clonotype has a count of ten or more. The chain uses TRBV11-2 and TRBJ2-3; unclear D gene. Germline CDR1 reads SGHAT; CDR2 reads FQNNGV. CDR3 size: 15 residues. The V gene lost 1 base and the J gene lost 7 bases, with 15 bases spanning the gap. The CDR3: CASSLVGRGDNTQYF. Written as DNA, the CDR3 is TGTGCCAGCAGCTTAGTGGGCCGTGGGGATAATACGCAGTATTTT.

This clonotype was seen ten or more times. The J gene is TRBJ2-7, the V gene TRBV6-2 or TRBV6-3; D tentatively reads TRBD1 or TRBD2 (5 bases each). The length of the CDR3 is 11 residues. Trimming took 8 bases from V and 3 from J, leaving 8 bases between them. CDR1 is MNHEY, CDR2 SVGEGT, per germline. The CDR3 protein is CASGDLYEQYV. DNA of the CDR3: TGTGCCAGCGGGGACCTCTACGAGCAGTACGTC.